A selection of T cell receptor beta chains follows, all from one sample in a study of control samples from healthy donors and cancer patients. Assay used: immunoSEQ multiplex PCR; TCRdb lists only in-frame clones, some missing. The sample yields about 120,000 clones, about nine tenths seen once. Source material: blood. The receptors were gathered from a middle-aged man in good health. Each CDR3 is given with its conserved first and last residue. D genes are given only for firm matches.

j_gene,d_gene,v_gene,CDR3aa
TRBJ2-3,.,TRBV6-4,CASSDTGTDTQYF
TRBJ1-2,.,TRBV5-8,CASSLGSSDYGYTF
TRBJ2-7,TRBD1,TRBV18,CASSPRGQGTVEQYF
TRBJ1-6,TRBD1,TRBV18,CASSPRDRGAAYNSPLHF
TRBJ1-5,.,TRBV5-1,CASSLGESNQPQHF
TRBJ2-3,TRBD2,TRBV11-2,CASSRGLARSTDTQYF
TRBJ1-5,.,TRBV6-5,CASRRHTRRNQPQHF
TRBJ1-1,.,TRBV7-6,CASSLQGGNTEAFF
TRBJ1-2,.,TRBV20-1,CSASVFDGYTF
TRBJ2-7,TRBD1,TRBV11-2,CASSLDSASGTGIHEQYF
TRBJ2-1,TRBD2,TRBV11-2,CASSLASGGANEQFF
TRBJ1-1,TRBD1,TRBV7-8,CASSLRDRVITEAFF
TRBJ1-6,.,TRBV12-3/TRBV12-4,CASSRKDSPLHF
TRBJ1-2,.,TRBV11-3,CASSLVSGADGYTF
TRBJ1-2,TRBD1,TRBV19,CASQQDRLGNYGYTF
TRBJ1-3,TRBD1,TRBV9,CASSAQGDTGNTIYF
TRBJ1-1,TRBD1,TRBV18,CASSNTGGSDTEAFF
TRBJ1-1,TRBD1,TRBV5-1,CASRPQGGETEAFF
TRBJ2-5,.,TRBV19,CASSIDSWEAQYF
TRBJ2-7,TRBD1,TRBV6-5,CATGGGYEQYF
TRBJ2-7,TRBD1,TRBV5-1,CASSLEGQGSGYEQYF
TRBJ1-1,.,TRBV7-9,CASSFGMTGTEAFF
TRBJ2-5,TRBD2,TRBV11-3,CASSLYLAGGRETQYF
TRBJ2-2,TRBD1,TRBV11-3,CASSARGTGINTGELFF
TRBJ2-2,.,TRBV3-1/TRBV3-2,CASSQVSGVAGELFF
TRBJ2-5,TRBD1,TRBV10-3,CAISGGQGASQETQYF
TRBJ1-5,.,TRBV12-5,CASGLLGGTDNQPQHF
TRBJ1-5,.,TRBV19,CARTGVGFPADSNQPQHF
TRBJ2-6,.,TRBV6-5,CATFRRPGANVLTF